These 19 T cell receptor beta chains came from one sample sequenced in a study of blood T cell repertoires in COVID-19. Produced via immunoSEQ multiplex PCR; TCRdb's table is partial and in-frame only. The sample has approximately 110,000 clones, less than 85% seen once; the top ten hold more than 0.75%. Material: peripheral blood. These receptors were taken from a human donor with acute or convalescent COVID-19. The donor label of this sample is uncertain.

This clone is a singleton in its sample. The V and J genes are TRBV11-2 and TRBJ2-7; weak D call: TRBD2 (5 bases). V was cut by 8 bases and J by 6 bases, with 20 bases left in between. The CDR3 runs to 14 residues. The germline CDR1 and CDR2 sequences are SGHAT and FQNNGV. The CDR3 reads CASALSIGVAEQYV. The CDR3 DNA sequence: TGTGCCAGCGCCCTATCCATCGGGGTCGCCGAGCAGTACGTC.

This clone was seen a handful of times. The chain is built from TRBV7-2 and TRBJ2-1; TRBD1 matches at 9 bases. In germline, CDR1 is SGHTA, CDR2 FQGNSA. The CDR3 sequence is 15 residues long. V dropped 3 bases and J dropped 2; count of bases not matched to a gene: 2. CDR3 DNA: TGTGCCAGCAGCTTGGACAGGGGAGCCTACAATGAGCAGTTCTTC. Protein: CASSLDRGAYNEQFF.

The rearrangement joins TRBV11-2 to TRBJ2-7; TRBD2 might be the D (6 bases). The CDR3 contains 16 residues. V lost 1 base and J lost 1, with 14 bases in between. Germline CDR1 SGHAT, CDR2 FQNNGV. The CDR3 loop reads CASSLAGVTVSYEQYF. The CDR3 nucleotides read TGTGCCAGCAGCTTAGCGGGAGTGACAGTTTCCTACGAGCAGTACTTC.

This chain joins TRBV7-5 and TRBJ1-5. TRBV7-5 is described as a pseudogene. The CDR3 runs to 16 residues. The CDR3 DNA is TGTGTCAGAAGCTTCCCGGGGGTAGTGGGCAATCAGCCCCAGCATTTT. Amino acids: CVRSFPGVVGNQPQHF.

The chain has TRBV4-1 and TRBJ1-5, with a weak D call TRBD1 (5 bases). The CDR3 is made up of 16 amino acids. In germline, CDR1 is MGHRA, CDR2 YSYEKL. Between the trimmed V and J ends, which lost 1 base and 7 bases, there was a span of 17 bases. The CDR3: CASSQVLKAGRQPQHF. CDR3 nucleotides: TGCGCCAGCAGCCAAGTTTTAAAGGCGGGGCGGCAGCCCCAGCATTTT.

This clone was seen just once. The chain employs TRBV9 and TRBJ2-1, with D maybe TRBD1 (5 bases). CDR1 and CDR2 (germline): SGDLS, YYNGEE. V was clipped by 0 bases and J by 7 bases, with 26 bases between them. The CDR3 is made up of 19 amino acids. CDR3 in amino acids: CASSVGGTGSGLLRNEQFF. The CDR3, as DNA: TGTGCCAGCAGCGTAGGTGGAACAGGTAGTGGGCTACTGAGGAATGAGCAGTTCTTC.

The CDR3 is CASSLGWGPGNTIYF. CDR3 nucleotides: TGCGCCAGCAGCTTGGGTTGGGGGCCTGGAAACACCATATATTTT. The chain links TRBV5-1 to TRBJ1-3, with a tentative D call TRBD1 (6 bases). This CDR3 comprises 15 residues. Germline V lookup: CDR1 SGHRS, CDR2 YFSETQ. V shed 0 bases and J shed 2 bases, with 9 bases lying between them. Looking up the rest from reference TRBV5-1 and TRBJ1-3 gives the full variable domain: KAGVTQTPRYLIKTRGQQVTLSCSPISGHRSVSWYQQTPGQGLQFLFEYFSETQRNKGNFPGRFSGRQFSNSRSEMNVSTLELGDSALYLCASSLGWGPGNTIYFGEGSWLTVV.

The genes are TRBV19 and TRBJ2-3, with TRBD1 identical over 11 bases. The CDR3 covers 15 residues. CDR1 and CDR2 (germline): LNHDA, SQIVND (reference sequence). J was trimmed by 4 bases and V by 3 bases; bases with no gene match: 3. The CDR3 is CASSIGQGASDTQYF. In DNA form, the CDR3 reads TGTGCCAGTAGTATCGGACAGGGGGCTTCAGATACGCAGTATTTT.

The CDR3 sequence: CAWSSGNTIYF. The CDR3 bases are TGTGCCTGGAGTTCAGGAAACACCATATATTTT. V and J are TRBV30 and TRBJ1-3, with no clear D. Germline values: CDR1 GTSNPN, CDR2 SVGIG (reference sequence). CDR3 length: 11 residues. V shed 2 bases and J shed 4 bases, with 3 bases lying between them.

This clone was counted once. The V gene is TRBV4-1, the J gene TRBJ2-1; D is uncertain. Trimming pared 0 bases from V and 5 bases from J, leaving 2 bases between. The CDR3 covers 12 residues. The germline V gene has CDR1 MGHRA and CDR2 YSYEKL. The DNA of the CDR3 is TGCGCCAGCAGCCAAGATAACAATGAGCAGTTCTTC. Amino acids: CASSQDNNEQFF.

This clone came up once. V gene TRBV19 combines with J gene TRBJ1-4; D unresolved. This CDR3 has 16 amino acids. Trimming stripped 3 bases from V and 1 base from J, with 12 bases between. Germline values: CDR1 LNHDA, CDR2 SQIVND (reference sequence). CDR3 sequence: CASSMGLLETNEKLFF. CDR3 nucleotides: TGTGCCAGTAGTATGGGTCTCCTAGAAACTAATGAAAAACTGTTTTTT.

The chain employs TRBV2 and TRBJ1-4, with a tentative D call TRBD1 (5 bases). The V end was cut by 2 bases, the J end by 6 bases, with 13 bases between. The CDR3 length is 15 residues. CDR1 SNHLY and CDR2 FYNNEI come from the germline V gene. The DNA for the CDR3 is TGTGCCAGCAGTGAAATTCGGGGGACGTATGAAAAACTGTTTTTT. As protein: CASSEIRGTYEKLFF.

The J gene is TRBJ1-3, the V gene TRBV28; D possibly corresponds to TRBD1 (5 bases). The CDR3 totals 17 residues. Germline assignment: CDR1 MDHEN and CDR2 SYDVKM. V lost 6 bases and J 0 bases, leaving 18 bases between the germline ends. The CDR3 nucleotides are TGTGCCAGCAGCCTCCCAGGGTTGCCCATCTCTGGAAACACCATATATTTT. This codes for CASSLPGLPISGNTIYF.

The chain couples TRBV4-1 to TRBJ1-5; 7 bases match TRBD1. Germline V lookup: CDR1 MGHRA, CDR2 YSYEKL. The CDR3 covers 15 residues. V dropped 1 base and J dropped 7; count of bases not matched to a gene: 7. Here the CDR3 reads CASSQARDSWQPQHF. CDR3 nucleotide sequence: TGCGCCAGCAGCCAAGCCCGGGACAGTTGGCAGCCCCAGCATTTT.

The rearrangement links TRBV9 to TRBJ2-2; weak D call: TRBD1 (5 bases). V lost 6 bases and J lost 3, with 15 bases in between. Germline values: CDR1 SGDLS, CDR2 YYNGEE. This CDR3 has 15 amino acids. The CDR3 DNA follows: TGTGCCAGCACCTTGACATCCAGGGACACCGGGGAGCTGTTTTTT. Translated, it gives CASTLTSRDTGELFF.

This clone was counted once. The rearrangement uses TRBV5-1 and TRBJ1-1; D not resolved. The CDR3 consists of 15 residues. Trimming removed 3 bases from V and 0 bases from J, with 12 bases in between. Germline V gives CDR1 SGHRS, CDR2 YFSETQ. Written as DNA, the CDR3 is TGCGCCAGCAGCTCAGCGACGGAGATGAACACTGAAGCTTTCTTT. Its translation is CASSSATEMNTEAFF.

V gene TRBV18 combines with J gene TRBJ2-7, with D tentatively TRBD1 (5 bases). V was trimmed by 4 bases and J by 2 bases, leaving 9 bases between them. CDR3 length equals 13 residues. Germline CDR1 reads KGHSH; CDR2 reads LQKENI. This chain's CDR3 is CASSLGQPYEQYV. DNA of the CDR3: TGTGCCAGCTCACTGGGGCAGCCCTACGAGCAGTACGTC.

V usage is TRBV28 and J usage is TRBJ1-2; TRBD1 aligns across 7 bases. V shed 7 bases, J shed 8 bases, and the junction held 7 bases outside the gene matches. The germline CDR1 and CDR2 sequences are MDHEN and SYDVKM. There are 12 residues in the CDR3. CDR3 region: CASTKTGAGYTF. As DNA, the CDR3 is TGTGCCAGCACAAAAACAGGGGCCGGCTACACCTTC.

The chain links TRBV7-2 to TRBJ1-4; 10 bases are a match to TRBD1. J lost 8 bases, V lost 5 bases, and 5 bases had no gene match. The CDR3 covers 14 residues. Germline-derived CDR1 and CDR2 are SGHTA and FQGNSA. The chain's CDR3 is CASSMTGGEEKLFF. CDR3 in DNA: TGTGCCAGCAGCATGACAGGGGGCGAAGAAAAACTGTTTTTT.